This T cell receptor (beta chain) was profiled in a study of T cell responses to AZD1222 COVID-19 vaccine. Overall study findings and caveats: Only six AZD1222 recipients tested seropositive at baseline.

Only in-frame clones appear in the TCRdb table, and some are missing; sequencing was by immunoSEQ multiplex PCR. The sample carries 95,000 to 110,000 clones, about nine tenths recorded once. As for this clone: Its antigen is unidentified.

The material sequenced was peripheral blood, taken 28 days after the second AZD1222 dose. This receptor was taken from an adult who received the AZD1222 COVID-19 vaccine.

The CDR3 nucleotides are TGTGCCAGCAGTTGGGGGGGAAACACCGGGGAGCTGTTTTTT. It yields the protein CASSWGGNTGELFF. The chain carries TRBV6-5 and TRBJ2-2; 7 bases map to TRBD2. The germline gives CDR1 MNHEY, CDR2 SVGAGI. The trim removed 4 bases at V and 2 bases at J, leaving 1 base unmatched. CDR3 length: 14 amino acids.